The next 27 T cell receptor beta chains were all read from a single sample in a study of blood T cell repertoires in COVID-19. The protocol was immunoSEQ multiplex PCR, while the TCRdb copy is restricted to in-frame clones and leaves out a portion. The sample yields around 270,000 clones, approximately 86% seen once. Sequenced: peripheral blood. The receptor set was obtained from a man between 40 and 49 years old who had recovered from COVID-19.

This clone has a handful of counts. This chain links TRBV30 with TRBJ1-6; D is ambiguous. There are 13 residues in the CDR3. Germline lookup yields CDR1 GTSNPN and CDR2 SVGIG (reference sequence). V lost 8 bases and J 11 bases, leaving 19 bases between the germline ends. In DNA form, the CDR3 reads TGTGCCAAGGACGGCAAAGCGGATCCACCCCTCCACTTT. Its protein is CAKDGKADPPLHF.

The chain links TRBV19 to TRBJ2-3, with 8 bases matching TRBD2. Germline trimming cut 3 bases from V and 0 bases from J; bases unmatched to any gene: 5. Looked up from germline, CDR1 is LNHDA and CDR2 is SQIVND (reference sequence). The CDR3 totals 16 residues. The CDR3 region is CASSINSGVSTDTQYF. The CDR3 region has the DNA TGTGCCAGTAGTATTAATAGCGGGGTCAGCACAGATACGCAGTATTTT. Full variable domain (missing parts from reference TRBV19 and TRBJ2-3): DGGITQSPKYLFRKEGQNVTLSCEQNLNHDAMYWYRQDPGQGLRLIYYSQIVNDFQKGDIAEGYSVSREKKESFPLTVTSAQKNPTAFYLCASSINSGVSTDTQYFGPGTRLTVL.

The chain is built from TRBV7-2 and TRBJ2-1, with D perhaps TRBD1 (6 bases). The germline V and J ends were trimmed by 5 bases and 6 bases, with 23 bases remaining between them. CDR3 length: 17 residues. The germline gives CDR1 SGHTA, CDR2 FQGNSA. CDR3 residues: CASSRVSSWGPVNEQFF. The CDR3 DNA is TGTGCCAGCAGCCGCGTGAGTTCTTGGGGGCCGGTCAATGAGCAGTTCTTC.

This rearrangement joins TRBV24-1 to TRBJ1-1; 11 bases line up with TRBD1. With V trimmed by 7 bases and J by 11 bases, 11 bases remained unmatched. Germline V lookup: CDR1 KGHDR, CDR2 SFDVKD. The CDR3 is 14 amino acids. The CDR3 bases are TGTGCCACCAGGGGGACAGGGGGAGGCCTGGGGGCTTTCTTT. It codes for CATRGTGGGLGAFF.

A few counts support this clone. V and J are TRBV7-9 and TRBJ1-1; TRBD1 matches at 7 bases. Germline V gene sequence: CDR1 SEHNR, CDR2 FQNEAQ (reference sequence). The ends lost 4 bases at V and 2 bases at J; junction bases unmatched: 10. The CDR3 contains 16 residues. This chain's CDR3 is CASSYDSGQVNTEAFF. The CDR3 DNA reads TGTGCCAGCAGCTATGACTCTGGACAGGTTAACACTGAAGCTTTCTTT.

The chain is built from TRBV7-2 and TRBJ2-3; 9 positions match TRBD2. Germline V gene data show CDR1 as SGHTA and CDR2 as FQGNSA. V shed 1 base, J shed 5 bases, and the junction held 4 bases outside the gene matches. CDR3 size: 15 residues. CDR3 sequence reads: CASSLDSGGVDTQYF. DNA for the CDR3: TGTGCCAGCAGCTTAGATAGCGGGGGTGTAGATACGCAGTATTTT.

The CDR3 sequence is CASTFWDRGLNTEAFF. The DNA of the CDR3 is TGTGCCAGCACTTTCTGGGACAGGGGCCTGAACACTGAAGCTTTCTTT. This rearrangement joins TRBV11-3 to TRBJ1-1, with 10 bases matching TRBD1. Germline assignment: CDR1 SGHNT and CDR2 YENEEA. CDR3 length equals 16 residues. The V segment lost 7 bases and the J segment 0 bases; nucleotides outside the gene matches: 8.

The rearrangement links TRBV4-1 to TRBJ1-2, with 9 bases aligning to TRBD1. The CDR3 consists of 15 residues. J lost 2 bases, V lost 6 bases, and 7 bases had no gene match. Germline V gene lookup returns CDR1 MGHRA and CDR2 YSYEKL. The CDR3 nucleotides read TGCGCCAGCAGTCACTTAGGGACAGGGAACTATGGCTACACCTTC. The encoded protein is CASSHLGTGNYGYTF.

The CDR3 nucleotides are TGTGCCAGCAGAAGAGTGAGGGGGGAGACCCAGTACTTC. Protein: CASRRVRGETQYF. The chain is built from TRBV7-8 and TRBJ2-5, with D possibly being TRBD1 (6 bases). Deletions cut 6 bases from V and 5 bases from J, with 13 bases between. CDR3 length: 13 amino acids. Germline CDR1 is SGHVS and CDR2 is FQNEAQ.

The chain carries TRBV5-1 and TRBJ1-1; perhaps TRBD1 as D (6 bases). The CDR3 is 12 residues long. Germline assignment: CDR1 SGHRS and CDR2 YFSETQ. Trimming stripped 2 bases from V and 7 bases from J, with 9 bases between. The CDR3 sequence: CASSLQGSEAFF. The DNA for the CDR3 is TGCGCCAGCAGCTTACAGGGCAGTGAAGCTTTCTTT. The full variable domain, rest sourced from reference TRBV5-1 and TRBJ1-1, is KAGVTQTPRYLIKTRGQQVTLSCSPISGHRSVSWYQQTPGQGLQFLFEYFSETQRNKGNFPGRFSGRQFSNSRSEMNVSTLELGDSALYLCASSLQGSEAFFGQGTRLTVV.

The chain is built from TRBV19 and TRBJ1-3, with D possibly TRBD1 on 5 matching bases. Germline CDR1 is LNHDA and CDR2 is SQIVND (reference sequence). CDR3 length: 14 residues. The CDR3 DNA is TGTGGAACCGCTCCGGGGGGCTCTGGAAACACCATATATTTT. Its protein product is CGTAPGGSGNTIYF.

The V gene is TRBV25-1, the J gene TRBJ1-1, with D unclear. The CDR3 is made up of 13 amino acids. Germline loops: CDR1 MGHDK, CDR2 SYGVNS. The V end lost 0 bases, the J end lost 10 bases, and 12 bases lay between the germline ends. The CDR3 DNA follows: TGTGCCAGCAGTGAATATGTGGGCGCGAGAGCTTTCTTT. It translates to CASSEYVGARAFF.

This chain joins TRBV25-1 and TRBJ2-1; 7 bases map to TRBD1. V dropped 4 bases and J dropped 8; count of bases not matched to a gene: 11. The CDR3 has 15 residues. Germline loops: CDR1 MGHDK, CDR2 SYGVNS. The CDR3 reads CASSVSDRTSDEQFF. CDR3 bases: TGTGCCAGCAGTGTGTCGGACAGGACCTCCGATGAGCAGTTCTTC.

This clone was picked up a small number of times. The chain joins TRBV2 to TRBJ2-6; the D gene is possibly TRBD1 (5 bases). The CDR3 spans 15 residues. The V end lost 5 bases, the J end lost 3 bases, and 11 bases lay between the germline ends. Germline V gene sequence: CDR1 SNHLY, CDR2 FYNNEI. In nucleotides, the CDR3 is TGTGCCAGCAGTCCTCAGGGATTTGGGGCCAACGTCCTGACTTTC. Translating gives CASSPQGFGANVLTF.

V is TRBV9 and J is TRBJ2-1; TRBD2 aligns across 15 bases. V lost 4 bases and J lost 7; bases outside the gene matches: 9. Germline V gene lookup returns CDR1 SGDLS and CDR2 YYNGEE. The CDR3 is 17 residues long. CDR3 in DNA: TGTGCCAGCAGCCCCTGGACTAGCGGGAGGGCGGGAAATGAGCAGTTCTTC. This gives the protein CASSPWTSGRAGNEQFF.

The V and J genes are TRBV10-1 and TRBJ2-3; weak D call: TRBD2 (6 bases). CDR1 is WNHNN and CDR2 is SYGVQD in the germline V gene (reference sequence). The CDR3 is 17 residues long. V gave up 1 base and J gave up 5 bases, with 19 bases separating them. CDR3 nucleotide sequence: TGCGCCAGCAGTGAGTTCGGGGGACTCCCTGGAGTAGATACGCAGTATTTT. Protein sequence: CASSEFGGLPGVDTQYF.

CDR3 nucleotide sequence: TGTGCCAGCAGCCTTCGTTCAGGGATTGCAGATACGCAGTATTTT. This gives the protein CASSLRSGIADTQYF. The J gene is TRBJ2-3, the V gene TRBV3-1 (or the pseudogene TRBV3-2), with D tentatively TRBD1 (5 bases). Germline V CDR1 and CDR2: LGHDT, YNNKEL (reference sequence). This CDR3 region has 15 residues. Trimming pared 4 bases from V and 4 bases from J, leaving 15 bases between.

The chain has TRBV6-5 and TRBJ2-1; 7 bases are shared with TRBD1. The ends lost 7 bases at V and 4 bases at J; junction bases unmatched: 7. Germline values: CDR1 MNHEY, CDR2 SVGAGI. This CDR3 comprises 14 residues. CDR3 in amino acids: CASKRTGLYNEQFF. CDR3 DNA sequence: TGTGCCAGCAAGAGGACAGGACTTTACAATGAGCAGTTCTTC.

The CDR3 DNA sequence: TGTGCCAGCAGTTCTCGTGTAGGGGCGACACCCCTCCACTTT. Encoded protein: CASSSRVGATPLHF. The chain links TRBV6-5 to TRBJ1-6, with D perhaps TRBD1 (5 bases). The CDR3 has 14 residues. Per the germline V gene, CDR1 is MNHEY and CDR2 is SVGAGI. Trimming stripped 4 bases from V and 11 bases from J, with 15 bases between.

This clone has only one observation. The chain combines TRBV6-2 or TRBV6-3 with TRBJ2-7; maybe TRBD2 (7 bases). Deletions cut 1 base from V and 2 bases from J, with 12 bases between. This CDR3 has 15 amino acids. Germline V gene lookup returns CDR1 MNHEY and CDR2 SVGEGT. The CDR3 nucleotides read TGTGCCAGCAGTTACTTACAGGGAGGGACCTACGAGCAGTACTTC. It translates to CASSYLQGGTYEQYF.

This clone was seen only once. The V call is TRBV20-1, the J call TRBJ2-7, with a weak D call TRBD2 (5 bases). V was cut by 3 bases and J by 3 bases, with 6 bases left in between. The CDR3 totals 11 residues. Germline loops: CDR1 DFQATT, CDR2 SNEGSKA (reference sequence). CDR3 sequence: CSASRDYEQYF. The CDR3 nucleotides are TGCAGTGCTAGCCGGGACTACGAGCAGTACTTC.

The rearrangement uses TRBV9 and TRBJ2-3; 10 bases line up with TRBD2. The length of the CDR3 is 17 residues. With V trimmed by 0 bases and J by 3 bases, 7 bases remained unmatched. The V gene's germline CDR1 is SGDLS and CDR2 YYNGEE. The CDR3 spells CASSVGSAGGYTDTQYF. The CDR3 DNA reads TGTGCCAGCAGCGTAGGATCAGCGGGGGGGTATACAGATACGCAGTATTTT.

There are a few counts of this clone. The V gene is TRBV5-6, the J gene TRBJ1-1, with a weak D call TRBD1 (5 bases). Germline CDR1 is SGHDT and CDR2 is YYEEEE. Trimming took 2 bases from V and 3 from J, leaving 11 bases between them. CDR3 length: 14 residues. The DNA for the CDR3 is TGTGCCAGCAGCTTCCAGGGAAGGGACACTGAAGCTTTCTTT. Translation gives CASSFQGRDTEAFF.

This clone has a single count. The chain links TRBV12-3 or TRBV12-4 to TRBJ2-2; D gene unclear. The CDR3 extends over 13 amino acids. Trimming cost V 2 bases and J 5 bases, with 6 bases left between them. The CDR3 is CASSLISTGELFF. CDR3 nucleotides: TGTGCCAGCAGTTTAATTTCTACCGGGGAGCTGTTTTTT.

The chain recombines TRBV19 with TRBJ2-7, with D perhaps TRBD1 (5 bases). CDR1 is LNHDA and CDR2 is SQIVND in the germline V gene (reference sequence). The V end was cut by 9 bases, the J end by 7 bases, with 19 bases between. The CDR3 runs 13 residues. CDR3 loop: CASSVDTVREQYF. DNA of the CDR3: TGTGCCAGCTCGGTGGACACTGTGAGGGAGCAGTACTTC.

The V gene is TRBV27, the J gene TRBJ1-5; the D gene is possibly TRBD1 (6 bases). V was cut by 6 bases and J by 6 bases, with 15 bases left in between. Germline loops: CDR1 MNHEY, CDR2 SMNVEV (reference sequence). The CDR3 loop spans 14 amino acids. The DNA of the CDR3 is TGTGCCAGCAGACTTCTTGGGGGGGCTCAGCCCCAGCATTTT. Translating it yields CASRLLGGAQPQHF.

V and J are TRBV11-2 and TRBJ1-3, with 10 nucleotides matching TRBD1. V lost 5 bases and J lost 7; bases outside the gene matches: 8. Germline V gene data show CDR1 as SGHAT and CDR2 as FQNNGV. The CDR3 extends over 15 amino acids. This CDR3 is CASSVQTGGYNTIYF. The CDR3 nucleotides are TGTGCCAGCAGCGTTCAGACAGGGGGCTATAACACCATATATTTT.